This T cell receptor beta chain was sequenced during a study of PD-L1 blockade in urothelial cancer. Study details: Males with bladder-origin urothelial cancer constituted about 85% of the 29 patients. The study recovered a median of approximately 150,000 T cells per blood sample. Study-wide results and caveats: Pretreatment peripheral blood TCR clonality that fell below the median predicted better survival among the patients studied.

Sequenced by immunoSEQ multiplex PCR; TCRdb stores in-frame clones only, minus some. Here the sample spans about 44,000 clones, about 89% being singletons. V was trimmed by 6 bases and J by 2 bases, leaving 15 bases between them. Germline-derived CDR1 and CDR2 are SNHLY and FYNNEI. This CDR3 contains 15 residues. Time point of the sample: peripheral blood 6 weeks after treatment start. Concerning this clone: No antigen is known for it.

The chain couples TRBV2 to TRBJ2-3; D may be TRBD2 (6 bases). The source material was PBMCs, sampled around atezolizumab (anti-PD-L1) treatment. This receptor was identified in a man in his 70s with urothelial cancer. The CDR3 nucleotides read TGTGCCAGCAGCCTAATAGCGGAGGTCACAGATACGCAGTATTTT. Its protein is CASSLIAEVTDTQYF.